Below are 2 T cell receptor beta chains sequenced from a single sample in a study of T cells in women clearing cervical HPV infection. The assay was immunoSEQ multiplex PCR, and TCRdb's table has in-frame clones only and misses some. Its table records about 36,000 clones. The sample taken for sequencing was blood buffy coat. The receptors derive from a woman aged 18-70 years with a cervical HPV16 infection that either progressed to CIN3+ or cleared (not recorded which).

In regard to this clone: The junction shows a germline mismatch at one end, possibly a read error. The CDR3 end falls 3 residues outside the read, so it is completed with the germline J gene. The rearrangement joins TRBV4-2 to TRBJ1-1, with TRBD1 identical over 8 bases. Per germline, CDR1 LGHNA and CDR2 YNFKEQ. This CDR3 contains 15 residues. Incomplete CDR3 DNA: TGCGCCAGCAGCCAACAGGACAGGGCTTATACTGAA. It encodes CASSQQDRAYTE. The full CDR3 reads CASSQQDRAYTEAFF.

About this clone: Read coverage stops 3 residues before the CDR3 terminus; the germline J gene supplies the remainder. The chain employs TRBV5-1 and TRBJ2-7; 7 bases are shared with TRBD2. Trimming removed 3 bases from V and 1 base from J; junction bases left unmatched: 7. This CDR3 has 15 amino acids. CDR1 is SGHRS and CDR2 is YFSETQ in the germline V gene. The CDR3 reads CASSWGGPGSYEQYF. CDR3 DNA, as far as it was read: TGCGCCAGCAGCTGGGGGGGACCGGGATCCTACGAG.